The next 15 T cell receptor beta chains were all read from a single sample in a study of radiation and T cells in renal cell carcinoma. Specified time point: blood 4 weeks post-SBRT, at nephrectomy. Treatment reported: 15 Gy SBRT to primary tumor, nephrectomy 4 weeks later. The method was immunoSEQ multiplex PCR; TCRdb's version includes in-frame clones alone and lacks a portion of them. In the table there are under 200,000 clones, about 87% of which are singletons. The sequences come from blood, collected from a patient whose treatment included radiotherapy and nephrectomy. These receptors were collected from a woman in her forties or fifties with renal cell carcinoma.

This clone has just a few counts. This sequence joins TRBV7-6 and TRBJ1-6, with D possibly being TRBD1 (5 bases). This CDR3 is built from 14 residues. Trimming removed 3 bases from V and 7 bases from J, with 10 bases in between. CDR1 is SGHVS, CDR2 FNYEAQ, per germline. DNA of the CDR3: TGTGCCAGCAGCTTCGGGACGGAAAATTCACCCCTCCACTTT. This codes for CASSFGTENSPLHF.

This rearrangement joins TRBV11-3 to TRBJ1-1; no clear D gene. CDR3 length equals 13 residues. V was cut by 5 bases and J by 1 base, with 8 bases left in between. Per the germline V gene, CDR1 is SGHNT and CDR2 is YENEEA. CDR3 coding DNA: TGTGCCAGCAGCGTAACATCGAACACTGAAGCTTTCTTT. Protein: CASSVTSNTEAFF.

This clone was observed a single time. The chain employs TRBV5-1 and TRBJ1-4; 10 positions match TRBD1. CDR1 is SGHRS and CDR2 is YFSETQ in the germline V gene. This CDR3 is 17 amino acids long. The V and J ends lost 0 bases and 5 bases, in that order; junction bases with no gene match: 7. CDR3 DNA: TGCGCCAGCAGCTTGGGACAGGGGGCTATAGCAAATGAAAAACTGTTTTTT. It yields the protein CASSLGQGAIANEKLFF.

This CDR3 is CASSLGRGTDTQYF. The CDR3 DNA follows: TGTGCCAGCAGCTTAGGGAGGGGCACAGATACGCAGTATTTT. The chain recombines TRBV11-3 with TRBJ2-3; D may be TRBD2 (6 bases). Trimming shortened V by 1 base and J by 1 base, and 6 bases separated the two germline ends. The CDR3 is 14 residues long. Germline values: CDR1 SGHNT, CDR2 YENEEA. Full variable domain (remainder filled in from reference TRBV11-3 and TRBJ2-3): EAGVVQSPRYKIIEKKQPVAFWCNPISGHNTLYWYLQNLGQGPELLIRYENEEAVDDSQLPKDRFSAERLKGVDSTLKIQPAELGDSAVYLCASSLGRGTDTQYFGPGTRLTVL.

The rearrangement links TRBV6-6 to TRBJ1-2; 8 bases map to TRBD1. V lost 7 bases, J lost 0 bases, and 4 bases stayed unmatched. The CDR3 loop spans 14 amino acids. Germline V gene lookup returns CDR1 MNHNY and CDR2 SVGAGI (reference sequence). Written as DNA, the CDR3 is TGTGCCAGCAAGAGACAGGGGACTAACTATGGCTACACCTTC. Protein product: CASKRQGTNYGYTF.

On this clone itself: A read error likely explains this, since a far larger clone differs by one base. The chain joins TRBV7-9 to TRBJ1-4; D ambiguous. V shed 3 bases and J shed 2 bases, with 16 bases lying between them. The CDR3 totals 17 residues. Germline V gene lookup returns CDR1 SEHNR and CDR2 FQNEAQ (reference sequence). The CDR3 reads CASSLEGNTWTNEKLFF. CDR3 sequence (DNA): TGTGCCAGCAGCTTGGAAGGAAACACGTGGACTAATGAAAAACTGTTTTTT.

The chain has TRBV7-9 and TRBJ2-3; 8 nucleotides match TRBD2. The V gene's germline CDR1 is SEHNR and CDR2 FQNEAQ (reference sequence). This CDR3 has 17 residues. Trimming cost V 5 bases and J 2 bases; bases outside gene matches: 12. CDR3: CASSPRGGRHYTDTQYF. CDR3 bases: TGTGCCAGCAGCCCCCGGGGGGGGAGACACTACACAGATACGCAGTATTTT.

This chain joins TRBV20-1 and TRBJ2-1; D remains unclear. With 6 bases removed from V and 6 bases from J, the gap between germline ends came to 9 bases. The CDR3 has 11 amino acids. Germline loops: CDR1 DFQATT, CDR2 SNEGSKA (reference sequence). In DNA form, the CDR3 reads TGCAGTGCCCCCCTCAGCAATGAGCAGTTCTTC. Translating it yields CSAPLSNEQFF.

This chain connects TRBV4-3 to TRBJ2-3; no clear D gene. From germline, CDR1 is LGHNA and CDR2 YSLEER. There are 13 residues in the CDR3. V lost 1 base and J lost 3, with 5 bases in between. This CDR3 reads CASSQGRTDTQYF. For the CDR3, the DNA is TGCGCCAGCAGCCAAGGGAGAACAGATACGCAGTATTTT.

The rearrangement uses TRBV9 and TRBJ2-7; 7 nucleotides line up with TRBD1. The CDR3 consists of 17 residues. CDR1 is SGDLS and CDR2 is YYNGEE in the germline V gene. V was pared by 0 bases and J by 1 base, with 10 bases of the junction left unmatched. CDR3 amino acids: CASSVGPPGQPSYEQYF. CDR3 nucleotide sequence: TGTGCCAGCAGCGTAGGGCCCCCGGGACAGCCGTCCTACGAGCAGTACTTC.

The chain combines TRBV18 with TRBJ1-5; D gene unclear. There are 15 residues in the CDR3. With 2 bases removed from V and 0 bases from J, the gap between germline ends came to 8 bases. Germline CDR1 KGHSH, CDR2 LQKENI. This CDR3 reads CASSPGSYSNQPQHF. The DNA for the CDR3 is TGTGCCAGCTCACCAGGCAGTTATAGCAATCAGCCCCAGCATTTT.

This clone was observed once. The chain carries TRBV2 and TRBJ2-4; D possibly corresponds to TRBD2 (5 bases). The CDR3 is 17 amino acids. Trimming took 7 bases from V and 0 from J, leaving 19 bases between them. Germline CDR1 is SNHLY and CDR2 is FYNNEI. The CDR3: CASTGRGEGLAKNIQYF. CDR3 nucleotides: TGTGCCAGCACTGGGCGTGGTGAGGGCTTAGCCAAAAACATTCAGTACTTC.

The chain is built from TRBV9 and TRBJ1-2; D not resolved. Germline V gene sequence: CDR1 SGDLS, CDR2 YYNGEE. The CDR3 has 13 amino acids. Trimming shortened V by 6 bases and J by 4 bases, and 13 bases separated the two germline ends. This chain's CDR3 is CASNPGGGYGYTF. The CDR3 DNA is TGTGCCAGCAACCCTGGAGGTGGCTATGGCTACACCTTC.

The chain carries TRBV27 and TRBJ2-7, with a tentative D call TRBD2 (6 bases). This CDR3 is 13 amino acids long. Germline V gene sequence: CDR1 MNHEY, CDR2 SMNVEV (reference sequence). The V end was cut by 4 bases, the J end by 4 bases, with 11 bases between. The CDR3 region is CASSWGVGYEQYF. The CDR3 DNA sequence: TGTGCCAGCAGTTGGGGGGTCGGTTACGAGCAGTACTTC.

This chain links TRBV11-1 with TRBJ1-2; 9 bases agree with TRBD1. The CDR3 runs to 14 residues. Germline CDR1 and CDR2: SGHAT and FQDESV (reference sequence). V was pared by 5 bases and J by 5 bases, with 6 bases of the junction left unmatched. CDR3 in DNA: TGTGCCAGCAGCGCTAGGGACAGGGTATATGGCTACACCTTC. Translating gives CASSARDRVYGYTF.